This passage covers 30 T cell receptor beta chains from one sample sequenced in a study of T cells in Graves' hyperthyroidism and ophthalmopathy. Amplification of TCR beta CDR3 regions used RNA as the template. Researchers ran a first-round RT-PCR on the TCR CDR3 using the HTBI primer set. TCRdb reprocessed the multiplex PCR reads with MiXCR, giving one entry per CDR3 protein. The sample includes around 600,000 distinct CDR3 sequences, roughly 15% seen only once; the top ten take roughly an eighth. Specimen: blood. These receptors originate from a woman in her fifties or sixties with Graves' ophthalmopathy.

Concerning this clonotype: A single base separates this from a much larger clone, so it may be a read error. The rearrangement links TRBV7-2 to TRBJ2-7; 7 bases are a match to TRBD2. The CDR3 runs 17 residues. Looked up from germline, CDR1 is SGHTA and CDR2 is FQGNSA. Trimming took 3 bases from V and 5 from J; bases not matched to a gene: 16. CDR3: CASSLRWWEGPGNEQYF. The CDR3 DNA sequence: TGTGCCAGCAGCTTGAGGTGGTGGGAGGGCCCGGGGAACGAGCAGTACTTC.

This clonotype was seen at least ten times. The rearrangement joins TRBV2 to TRBJ1-2; TRBD1 matches at 8 bases. The CDR3 runs to 15 residues. Germline CDR1 and CDR2: SNHLY and FYNNEI. The V segment lost 2 bases and the J segment 7 bases; nucleotides outside the gene matches: 9. CDR3 DNA: TGTGCCAGCAGTGAACAGGGGGCGGATCTTAGTGGCTACACCTTC. It encodes CASSEQGADLSGYTF. Supplemented by reference TRBV2 and TRBJ1-2, the full variable domain reads EPEVTQTPSHQVTQMGQEVILRCVPISNHLYFYWYRQILGQKVEFLVSFYNNEISEKSEIFDDQFSVERPDGSNFTLKIRSTKLEDSAMYFCASSEQGADLSGYTFGSGTRLTVV.

In its sample, this clonotype was seen a few times. The CDR3 spells CASSPGQGVKNIQYF. CDR3 in DNA: TGTGCCAGCAGCCCAGGTCAGGGCGTAAAAAACATTCAGTACTTC. The chain couples TRBV11-3 to TRBJ2-4; maybe TRBD1 (5 bases). With 5 bases removed from V and 4 bases from J, the gap between germline ends came to 15 bases. In germline, CDR1 is SGHNT, CDR2 YENEEA. This CDR3 comprises 15 residues.

This clonotype has more than one count but fewer than ten. The chain uses TRBV19 and TRBJ1-5; 8 nucleotides line up with TRBD1. This CDR3 has 16 amino acids. Germline V gene data show CDR1 as LNHDA and CDR2 as SQIVND (reference sequence). The V gene end was trimmed by 6 bases and the J gene end by 9 bases; junction bases not matched to a gene: 16. The DNA of the CDR3 is TGTGCCAGTAGCTCTCAGTCAGGGGGCTGGTTCGGGCCCCAGCATTTT. Protein: CASSSQSGGWFGPQHF.

Details on this clonotype: A read error may be the cause here, since a much bigger clone is one base away. V and J are TRBV20-1 and TRBJ2-1, with 11 bases identical to TRBD2. V gave up 6 bases and J gave up 7 bases; unmatched junction bases: 5. Germline CDR1 is DFQATT and CDR2 is SNEGSKA (reference sequence). The CDR3 contains 13 residues. The DNA for the CDR3 is TGCAGTGCCCTTAGCGGGAGGGCTAATGAGCAGTTCTTC. It encodes CSALSGRANEQFF.

In regard to this clonotype: One junction end disagrees with the germline gene, perhaps due to a read error. This chain connects TRBV15 to TRBJ2-1; 10 bases are shared with TRBD2. Per the germline V gene, CDR1 is LNHNV and CDR2 is YYDKDF (reference sequence). This CDR3 contains 18 residues. In DNA, the CDR3 is TGTGCCACCAGCAGTCAGCCCAAGCGGGAGGGCACCTACAATGAGCAGCTCTTC. Its protein product is CATSSQPKREGTYNEQLF.

Written as DNA, the CDR3 is TGTGCCAGCAGCTATCTAGACAGTAACAATCAGCCCCAGCATTTT. Its protein is CASSYLDSNNQPQHF. This chain connects TRBV5-5 to TRBJ1-5, with a tentative D call TRBD1 (5 bases). Trimming shortened V by 3 bases and J by 3 bases, and 13 bases separated the two germline ends. This CDR3 contains 15 residues. The germline gives CDR1 SGHKS, CDR2 YYEKEE (reference sequence).

This clonotype was recorded many times. The CDR3 region has the DNA TGTGCCAGCAGGGAGGGACAGGGGCCCATTCCTTACGAGCAGTACTTC. This sequence encodes CASREGQGPIPYEQYF. The chain joins TRBV27 to TRBJ2-7; TRBD1 agrees at 10 bases. There are 16 residues in the CDR3. Germline CDR1 reads MNHEY; CDR2 reads SMNVEV (reference sequence). Trimming took 6 bases from V and 4 from J; bases not matched to a gene: 12.

The chain uses TRBV6-5 and TRBJ2-1, with D perhaps given as TRBD1 or TRBD2 (5 bases each). With 4 bases removed from V and 5 bases from J, the gap between germline ends came to 12 bases. This CDR3 comprises 14 residues. Looked up from germline, CDR1 is MNHEY and CDR2 is SVGAGI. In nucleotides, the CDR3 is TGTGCCAGCAGTTTGAGGGGCTTGAACAATGAGCAGTTCTTC. Encoded protein: CASSLRGLNNEQFF.

This clonotype came up many times. The chain combines TRBV20-1 with TRBJ1-1, with D possibly being TRBD1 (5 bases). V gave up 2 bases and J gave up 6 bases, with 13 bases separating them. This CDR3 region has 13 residues. CDR1 DFQATT and CDR2 SNEGSKA come from the germline V gene (reference sequence). The CDR3 protein is CSARRDEIAEAFF. The CDR3 DNA follows: TGCAGTGCTAGACGGGACGAAATCGCTGAAGCTTTCTTT.

This clonotype was detected ten times or more. As DNA, the CDR3 is TGTGCCAGCAGTTTAGAAGGGGGTCCTAGCACAGATACGCAGTATTTT. It yields the protein CASSLEGGPSTDTQYF. The chain employs TRBV28 and TRBJ2-3; D is possibly TRBD1 (6 bases). V dropped 2 bases and J dropped 0 bases, with 12 bases sitting between them. CDR1 and CDR2 from the germline V gene are MDHEN and SYDVKM. The CDR3 loop spans 16 amino acids.

This clonotype was observed a handful of times. This chain connects TRBV29-1 to TRBJ2-2; D gene unclear. CDR1 and CDR2 from the germline V gene are SQVTM and ANQGSEA. This CDR3 comprises 11 residues. Trimming left V 6 bases short and J 7 bases short, with 9 bases between. The chain's CDR3 is CSVWTGGELFF. The CDR3 DNA is TGCAGCGTCTGGACCGGCGGGGAGCTGTTTTTT.

This clonotype was counted between two and nine times. The chain recombines TRBV10-3 with TRBJ2-5, with 8 bases that match TRBD2. Germline CDR1 is ENHRY and CDR2 is SYGVKD. Trimming removed 5 bases from V and 4 bases from J; junction bases left unmatched: 3. The CDR3 contains 13 residues. In DNA, the CDR3 is TGTGCCATCAGTCCTGCGGGAGGAGAGACCCAGTACTTC. As protein: CAISPAGGETQYF.

This clonotype was detected many times. The chain couples TRBV20-1 to TRBJ2-1; D not certain. CDR1 is DFQATT, CDR2 SNEGSKA, per germline (reference sequence). The CDR3 consists of 15 residues. V was clipped by 0 bases and J by 0 bases, with 9 bases between them. CDR3 protein: CSARDPGSSYNEQFF. Here the CDR3 DNA reads TGCAGTGCTAGAGATCCGGGCAGCTCCTACAATGAGCAGTTCTTC.

Note on this clonotype: No conserved phenylalanine or tryptophan is present at the end of the CDR3, so a read error is the likely explanation. This rearrangement joins TRBV18 to TRBJ1-2; D remains unclear. Germline V gene lookup returns CDR1 KGHSH and CDR2 LQKENI. V was cut by 0 bases and J by 3 bases, with 11 bases left in between. The CDR3 consists of 15 residues. This chain's CDR3 is CASSPPGVPDYGYTL. The CDR3 region has the DNA TGTGCCAGCTCACCACCTGGGGTCCCCGACTATGGCTACACCCTC.

The rearrangement uses TRBV10-3 and TRBJ2-7; 10 bases align to TRBD1. The V gene's germline CDR1 is ENHRY and CDR2 SYGVKD. CDR3 size: 14 residues. V lost 4 bases to trimming and J lost 4 bases; unmatched junction nucleotides: 4. CDR3 in amino acids: CAISAGTGEYEQYF. The CDR3 coding sequence is TGTGCCATCAGTGCCGGGACAGGGGAGTACGAGCAGTACTTC.

This clonotype occurred many times. The gene calls are TRBV12-3 or TRBV12-4 and TRBJ2-7; D remains ambiguous. V lost 11 bases and J 0 bases, leaving 11 bases between the germline ends. The CDR3 loop spans 12 amino acids. CDR3 residues: CAPKASSYEQYF. The DNA for the CDR3 is TGTGCCCCCAAGGCTAGCTCCTACGAGCAGTACTTC.

Many counts were recorded for this clonotype. The CDR3 reads CSAPGWLAGVSLSNEQFF. DNA for the CDR3: TGCAGTGCCCCCGGGTGGCTAGCGGGAGTGTCTCTGAGCAATGAGCAGTTCTTC. This chain connects TRBV20-1 to TRBJ2-1; 10 nucleotides match TRBD2. The junction had 20 bases not matched to a gene; V was cut back by 6 bases and J by 6 bases. Per germline, CDR1 DFQATT and CDR2 SNEGSKA (reference sequence). This CDR3 contains 18 residues.

This clonotype has a count of ten or more. The rearrangement joins TRBV3-1 to TRBJ2-7; maybe TRBD2 (5 bases). Trimming removed 1 base at V and 4 bases at J, with 11 bases between. Germline assignment: CDR1 LGHDT and CDR2 YNNKEL (reference sequence). CDR3 size: 14 residues. CDR3 DNA sequence: TGTGCCAGCAGCCAAGGCGGGTTAGTTTACGAGCAGTACTTC. Translating it yields CASSQGGLVYEQYF.

This clonotype was found a few times. This chain uses TRBV9 with TRBJ1-5; D gene uncertain. V dropped 4 bases and J dropped 6 bases, with 17 bases sitting between them. Germline V gene data show CDR1 as SGDLS and CDR2 as YYNGEE. This CDR3 spans 15 amino acids. In DNA form, the CDR3 reads TGTGCCAGCAGCCTTGCAGGAGAAGTGGGTCAGCCCCAGCATTTT. It is translated as CASSLAGEVGQPQHF. Complete variable domain (other parts from reference TRBV9 and TRBJ1-5): DSGVTQTPKHLITATGQRVTLRCSPRSGDLSVYWYQQSLDQGLQFLIQYYNGEERAKGNILERFSAQQFPDLHSELNLSSLELGDSALYFCASSLAGEVGQPQHFGDGTRLSIL.

V is TRBV19 and J is TRBJ2-7, with TRBD2 matching over 8 bases. The CDR3 length is 15 residues. Germline V gene sequence: CDR1 LNHDA, CDR2 SQIVND (reference sequence). V shed 3 bases, J shed 3 bases, and the junction held 7 bases outside the gene matches. In DNA form, the CDR3 reads TGTGCCAGTAGTATGAATAGCGGGACGGACTACGAGCAGTACTTC. Protein sequence: CASSMNSGTDYEQYF.

This clonotype was picked up many times. This chain joins TRBV2 and TRBJ1-1; unclear D gene. The germline gives CDR1 SNHLY, CDR2 FYNNEI. V lost 4 bases and J lost 1, with 10 bases in between. The CDR3 spans 14 residues. The CDR3 region is CASSGGNPNTEAFF. The CDR3 DNA reads TGTGCCAGCAGTGGTGGGAACCCGAACACTGAAGCTTTCTTT.

This clonotype was picked up many times. The rearrangement joins TRBV18 to TRBJ2-1; D possibly corresponds to TRBD2 (5 bases). There are 16 residues in the CDR3. V was cut by 3 bases and J by 7 bases, with 19 bases left in between. In germline, CDR1 is KGHSH, CDR2 LQKENI. This chain's CDR3 is CASSPPIREMMNEQFF. The CDR3 DNA sequence: TGTGCCAGCTCACCGCCAATCCGGGAAATGATGAATGAGCAGTTCTTC.

The chain uses TRBV28 and TRBJ1-1; the match to TRBD1 covers 8 bases. CDR1 and CDR2 from the germline V gene are MDHEN and SYDVKM. This CDR3 is 14 amino acids long. The J segment lost 3 bases and the V segment lost 4 bases, leaving 4 bases of the junction unmatched. CDR3 loop: CASSSGGEDTEAFF. CDR3 bases: TGTGCCAGCAGTTCAGGGGGCGAGGACACTGAAGCTTTCTTT.

This clonotype was seen a few times. V usage is TRBV6-1 and J usage is TRBJ2-7; TRBD1 matches at 9 bases. The V gene end was trimmed by 10 bases and the J gene end by 4 bases; junction bases not matched to a gene: 8. The CDR3 length is 13 residues. Germline CDR1 is MNHNS and CDR2 is SASEGT. Here the CDR3 DNA reads TGTGCCACCCCCGGACAGGGGATGTACGAGCAGTACTTC. It is translated as CATPGQGMYEQYF.

At least ten counts were recorded for this clonotype. This chain links TRBV3-1 with TRBJ1-5; no firm D call. CDR1 is LGHDT, CDR2 YNNKEL, per germline (reference sequence). The germline V and J ends were trimmed by 5 bases and 6 bases, with 11 bases remaining between them. There are 13 residues in the CDR3. The CDR3 here is CASSYKQFQPQHF. CDR3 in DNA: TGTGCCAGCAGCTACAAACAGTTTCAGCCCCAGCATTTT.

The V and J genes are TRBV5-6 and TRBJ2-7; tentatively, D is TRBD2 (5 bases). This CDR3 spans 12 amino acids. The germline gives CDR1 SGHDT, CDR2 YYEEEE. V lost 2 bases and J 7 bases, leaving 10 bases between the germline ends. The CDR3 here is CASSFRGREQYF. CDR3 DNA sequence: TGTGCCAGCAGCTTTCGGGGTAGGGAGCAGTACTTC.

This clonotype was observed many times. The rearrangement links TRBV20-1 to TRBJ2-5, with 8 nucleotides matching TRBD2. This CDR3 has 12 residues. Trimming cost V 5 bases and J 5 bases; bases outside gene matches: 4. Germline values: CDR1 DFQATT, CDR2 SNEGSKA (reference sequence). CDR3 sequence: CSAPRTSETQYF. Here the CDR3 DNA reads TGCAGTGCTCCCCGGACTAGCGAGACCCAGTACTTC.

This clonotype was counted ten times or more. CDR3: CSARDPLATDTQYF. The CDR3 DNA follows: TGCAGTGCTAGAGATCCCCTAGCCACAGATACGCAGTATTTT. This rearrangement joins TRBV20-1 to TRBJ2-3; a possible D gene is TRBD2 (5 bases). V dropped 0 bases and J dropped 2 bases, with 9 bases sitting between them. This CDR3 region has 14 residues. Germline assignment: CDR1 DFQATT and CDR2 SNEGSKA (reference sequence).

As for this clonotype: A much larger clone lies a single base off, so this may be a read error. V usage is TRBV2 and J usage is TRBJ2-4; D gene uncertain. V gave up 6 bases and J gave up 0 bases, with 9 bases separating them. Germline V gene data show CDR1 as SNHLY and CDR2 as FYNNEI. The CDR3 has 14 amino acids. The CDR3 protein is CASSSWTAKNIQYF. In nucleotides, the CDR3 is TGTGCCAGCAGCTCTTGGACAGCCAAAAACATTCAGTACTTC. Variable domain in full (rest from reference TRBV2 and TRBJ2-4): EPEVTQTPSHQVTQMGQEVILRCVPISNHLYFYWYRQILGQKVEFLVSFYNNEISEKSEIFDDQFSVERPDGSNFTLKIRSTKLEDSAMYFCASSSWTAKNIQYFGAGTRLSVL.